This is a list of T cell receptor beta chains from one sample in a study of cytomegalovirus exposure and HLA in healthy donors. TCRdb's copy holds only in-frame clones and misses some; the assay was immunoSEQ multiplex PCR. The data hold more than 100,000 clones, with roughly 85% observed a single time. Sequencing used PBMCs. These receptors came from a man aged 40-55 years in good health and CMV-seronegative. The CDR3 runs from the conserved cysteine through the conserved F or W. The D gene is left open where the match is weak. The listing skips clone size in some rows; elsewhere it reads once, few, many or a size class.

. | TRBJ1-6 | TRBV11-2 | . | CASSVGAQGHSPLHF | TGTGCCAGCAGCGTAGGCGCCCAGGGGCATTCACCCCTCCACTTT
. | TRBJ2-7 | TRBV30 | . | CAWSVSYGQYF | TGTGCCTGGAGTGTCTCCTACGGGCAGTACTTC
TRBD2 | TRBJ2-3 | TRBV15 | . | CATSRSRTSGGAEDTQYF | TGTGCCACCAGCAGATCCCGGACTAGCGGGGGGGCTGAAGATACGCAGTATTTT
. | TRBJ1-1 | TRBV5-1 | few | CASSLEGGANTEAFF | TGCGCCAGCAGCTTGGAGGGGGGGGCGAACACTGAAGCTTTCTTT
. | TRBJ1-6 | TRBV6-1 | . | CASTGENSYNSPLHF | TGTGCCAGCACCGGGGAAAACTCCTATAATTCACCCCTCCACTTT
. | TRBJ1-1 | TRBV5-4 | . | CASSLTGRAEAFF | TGTGCCAGCAGCTTAACAGGGAGGGCTGAAGCTTTCTTT
. | TRBJ2-1 | TRBV29-1 | . | CSVKGLPREQFF | TGCAGCGTTAAGGGACTTCCGAGGGAGCAGTTCTTC
. | TRBJ1-1 | TRBV7-3 | few | CASSPQAFTEAFF | TGTGCCAGCAGCCCACAGGCTTTCACTGAAGCTTTCTTT
. | TRBJ1-2 | TRBV9 | . | CASSEGGAPMGYTF | TGTGCCAGCAGCGAGGGTGGGGCCCCTATGGGCTACACCTTC
. | TRBJ2-7 | TRBV18 | . | CASSPSSYEQYF | TGTGCCAGCTCACCGAGCTCCTACGAGCAGTACTTC
TRBD2 | TRBJ2-1 | TRBV10-3 | once | CAISESAGGSYNEQFF | TGTGCCATCAGTGAGTCGGCGGGGGGGTCCTACAATGAGCAGTTCTTC
TRBD2 | TRBJ2-5 | TRBV19 | once | CASSLGLAHQETQYF | TGTGCCAGTAGTCTAGGACTAGCCCACCAAGAGACCCAGTACTTC
. | TRBJ2-7 | TRBV27 | . | CASSLSTDGSYEQYF | TGTGCCAGCAGTTTATCGACTGACGGTTCCTACGAGCAGTACTTC
. | TRBJ1-4 | TRBV28 | . | CASTRSEGKSEKLFF | TGTGCCAGCACCCGCAGCGAGGGAAAGTCTGAAAAACTGTTTTTT
. | TRBJ1-2 | TRBV16 | once | CASSQGANYGYTF | TGTGCCAGCAGCCAAGGAGCTAACTATGGCTACACCTTC
. | TRBJ1-3 | TRBV18 | . | CASSSIDSYSGNTIYF | TGTGCCAGCTCATCCATTGACAGCTACTCTGGAAACACCATATATTTT
TRBD2 | TRBJ2-1 | TRBV27 | . | CASSLSSGMFYNEQFF | TGTGCCAGCAGTTTGTCTAGCGGGATGTTTTACAATGAGCAGTTCTTC
TRBD2 | TRBJ2-3 | TRBV4-3 | . | CASSQDPSGTSTDTQYF | TGCGCCAGCAGCCAAGACCCTAGCGGGACTAGCACAGATACGCAGTATTTT
TRBD1 | TRBJ2-3 | TRBV25-1 | . | CASSGTGEGEGDTQYF | TGTGCCAGCAGTGGGACAGGGGAAGGTGAAGGAGATACGCAGTATTTT
TRBD1 | TRBJ2-7 | TRBV4-3 | . | CASSQDRQGEQYF | TGCGCCAGCAGCCAAGATCGACAGGGTGAGCAGTACTTC
TRBD1 | TRBJ2-7 | TRBV7-2 | . | CASSSPTGGYYEQYF | TGTGCCAGCAGCTCACCGACAGGGGGCTACTACGAGCAGTACTTC
. | TRBJ1-5 | TRBV5-4 | . | CASSSGGNQPQHF | TGTGCCAGCAGCTCGGGGGGGAATCAGCCCCAGCATTTT
. | TRBJ1-5 | TRBV7-2 | once | CASSLYRDQPQHF | TGTGCCAGCAGCTTGTACAGGGACCAGCCCCAGCATTTT
TRBD2 | TRBJ2-7 | TRBV28 | . | CASSLLPAGASYEQYF | TGTGCCAGCAGTTTATTACCAGCGGGGGCCTCCTACGAGCAGTACTTC
. | TRBJ1-1 | TRBV2 | . | CASSAEQMNTEAFF | TGTGCCAGCAGTGCTGAACAAATGAACACTGAAGCTTTCTTT
TRBD2 | TRBJ2-5 | TRBV7-3 | . | CASSEGGGQETQYF | TGTGCCAGCAGCGAGGGCGGGGGGCAAGAGACCCAGTACTTC
. | TRBJ1-6 | TRBV2 | . | CASIPGTRDNSPLHF | TGTGCCAGCATTCCCGGGACACGGGATAATTCACCCCTCCACTTT
TRBD2 | TRBJ2-1 | TRBV4-3 | . | CASSHGLAGQGYNEQFF | TGCGCCAGCAGCCACGGACTAGCGGGACAAGGCTACAATGAGCAGTTCTTC
. | TRBJ1-2 | TRBV6-5 | . | CASSYSGGVDGYTF | TGTGCCAGCAGTTACTCGGGGGGGGTTGATGGCTACACCTTC